The 5 T cell receptor beta chains below were found in one sample sequenced in a study of blood T cell repertoires in COVID-19 (TCRdb year 2020). The library relied on the immunoSEQ multiplex PCR assay. TCRdb provides this immuneACCESS table in a form limited to in-frame rearrangements. Some clones are lacking; in checked studies, under half of them reflect an unresolved V gene, and why the rest are absent is not known. The sample includes 180,000 or so clones, with roughly 79% observed a single time. Around 10% of the sample comes from the top ten. The sample comprised peripheral blood. The source is a woman aged 40-49 years with COVID-19, enrolled during active disease.

The chain carries TRBV27 and TRBJ2-3; TRBD2 matches at 16 bases. V lost 5 bases and J lost 7; bases outside the gene matches: 6. The CDR3 has 16 amino acids. Germline V lookup: CDR1 MNHEY, CDR2 SMNVEV (reference sequence). The CDR3 loop is CASSTGTSGGANTQYF. The DNA of the CDR3 is TGTGCCAGCAGTACCGGGACTAGCGGGGGGGCCAATACGCAGTATTTT.

The rearrangement joins TRBV18 to TRBJ1-1; 9 positions match TRBD1. Trimming took 1 base from V and 1 from J; bases not matched to a gene: 7. The CDR3 has 17 residues. CDR1 is KGHSH and CDR2 is LQKENI in the germline V gene. DNA of the CDR3: TGTGCCAGCTCACCACGAAGGACAGGGGACCAGAACACTGAAGCTTTCTTT. Its protein product is CASSPRRTGDQNTEAFF.

The rearrangement joins TRBV28 to TRBJ1-3; maybe TRBD1 (5 bases). CDR1 and CDR2 from the germline V gene are MDHEN and SYDVKM. The CDR3 contains 16 residues. V lost 1 base and J 0 bases, leaving 10 bases between the germline ends. The CDR3 protein is CASSLYVGGSGNTIYF. The CDR3 region has the DNA TGTGCCAGCAGTTTATATGTCGGGGGCTCTGGAAACACCATATATTTT.

The chain combines TRBV3-1 (or the pseudogene TRBV3-2) with TRBJ1-3; maybe TRBD1 (6 bases). The CDR3 loop spans 13 amino acids. Deletions cut 4 bases from V and 3 bases from J, with 7 bases between. CDR1 and CDR2 (germline): LGHDT, YNNKEL (reference sequence). The CDR3 region has the DNA TGTGCCAGCAGCCTACAGGGTGGAAACACCATATATTTT. Encoded protein: CASSLQGGNTIYF.

V usage is TRBV7-9 and J usage is TRBJ2-7; 8 nucleotides agree with TRBD2. J gave up 3 bases and V 3 bases, and 4 bases lay outside the gene matches. Germline loops: CDR1 SEHNR, CDR2 FQNEAQ (reference sequence). This CDR3 is 14 amino acids long. CDR3 sequence (DNA): TGTGCCAGCAGCTTTGCGGGGGGAGGCTACGAGCAGTACTTC. Protein product: CASSFAGGGYEQYF.